This T cell receptor beta chain is drawn from a study of blood T cell repertoires in COVID-19. Study background: The United States, Italy and Spain provided the acute and convalescent COVID-19 samples. From T cells, B-cell-depleted T cells, or PBMCs came the material, which was cDNA or gDNA.

Germline lookup yields CDR1 SEHNR and CDR2 FQNEAQ (reference sequence). CDR3 length: 15 residues. The germline V and J ends were trimmed by 5 bases and 0 bases, with 12 bases remaining between them. Some clones are missing from TCRdb's copy, which holds only in-frame ones; the method was immunoSEQ multiplex PCR. The sample records roughly 200,000 clones, 84% being singletons. The source material was peripheral blood. The chain has TRBV7-9 and TRBJ2-3; D call uncertain. The source of this sequence is a man aged 45-60 years with active or convalescent COVID-19. The CDR3 protein is CASSPDKPSTDTQYF. Written as DNA, the CDR3 is TGTGCCAGCAGCCCCGACAAGCCTAGCACAGATACGCAGTATTTT.